The rows below give T cell receptor beta chains drawn from one sample of a study of T cells after yellow fever vaccination. TCRdb ran MiXCR on the 5' RACE reads and lists one entry per CDR3 protein. The sample carries 300,000 to 400,000 distinct CDR3 sequences, over 8% recorded once. The starting material was PBMCs, obtained on the day of the first yellow fever vaccination. All receptors derive from a man between 18 and 29 years old who received the YFV17D yellow fever vaccine. Each CDR3 is given with its conserved first and last residue. The order of the fields is clone size, J gene, D gene, V gene, CDR3 DNA, CDR3 protein. A D gene is named only where the DNA matches it firmly. The listing skips clone size in some rows; elsewhere it reads once, few, many or a size class.

few | TRBJ2-1 | TRBD2 | TRBV7-6 | TGTGCCAGCAGCTTAGCAGGCGGGGGGATCTACAATGAGCAGTTCTTC | CASSLAGGGIYNEQFF
few | TRBJ2-2 | NA | TRBV7-8 | TGTGCCAGCAGCTTAATATCAGGGGTCACCGGGGAGCTGTTTTTT | CASSLISGVTGELFF
few | TRBJ2-1 | TRBD2 | TRBV20-1 | TGCAGTGCTCCGTTAGCGGGCATAGACTACAATGAGCAGTTCTTC | CSAPLAGIDYNEQFF
few | TRBJ2-2 | TRBD1 | TRBV20-1 | TGCAGTGCTAACCGGGACAGCTCTACCGGGGAGCTGTTTTTT | CSANRDSSTGELFF
NA | TRBJ1-2 | NA | TRBV19 | TGTGCCAGTAACCCAGGTGAGAGGAACTATGGCTACACCTTC | CASNPGERNYGYTF
NA | TRBJ1-1 | NA | TRBV28 | TGTGCCAGCAACAGTAACACTGAAGCTTTCTTT | CASNSNTEAFF
NA | TRBJ2-5 | NA | TRBV5-1 | TGCGCCAGCAGCCCACTCGGGGGGCCGGGGGAGACCCAGTACTTC | CASSPLGGPGETQYF
few | TRBJ1-5 | TRBD1 | TRBV3-1 | TGTGCCAGCAGCTCGGGACAGAGGTTCCAGCCCCAGCATTTT | CASSSGQRFQPQHF
NA | TRBJ2-1 | NA | TRBV6-5 | TGTGCCAGCAGTTACGGGCCGGGGGCGGGATCCTACAATGAGCAGTTCTTC | CASSYGPGAGSYNEQFF
few | TRBJ1-1 | NA | TRBV9 | TGTGCCAGCAGCGTAGTTTTTGGGGGCACTGAAGCTTTCTTT | CASSVVFGGTEAFF
NA | TRBJ1-2 | NA | TRBV5-4 | TGTGCCAGCAGCTTGACCGGTGGCTACACCTTC | CASSLTGGYTF
NA | TRBJ1-4 | NA | TRBV11-2 | TGTGCCAGCACCAGCCACGTCCAGAAAAATGAAAAACTGTTTTTT | CASTSHVQKNEKLFF
few | TRBJ2-7 | NA | TRBV5-1 | TGCGCCAGCAGCTCCCAGAGGGGGGCCGCCTACGAGCAGTACTTC | CASSSQRGAAYEQYF
many | TRBJ2-4 | TRBD2 | TRBV20-1 | TGCAGTGCTAGAGTAATAGCGGGGGGGCCTACCAAAAACATTCAGTACTTC | CSARVIAGGPTKNIQYF
few | TRBJ2-2 | TRBD1 | TRBV7-2 | TGTGCCAGCAGGACCGGGACAGGGAACACCGGGGAGCTGTTTTTT | CASRTGTGNTGELFF
NA | TRBJ2-1 | NA | TRBV4-1 | TGCGCCAGCAGCCAAGATTGGCAGGGAGGGGGCAATGAGCAGTTCTTC | CASSQDWQGGGNEQFF
few | TRBJ2-7 | TRBD1 | TRBV27 | TGTGCCAGCAGTTTCCGGGACAGGGACGAGCAGTACTTC | CASSFRDRDEQYF
many | TRBJ1-1 | NA | TRBV4-1 | TGCGCCAGCAGCCAAGATCGAGGGGCGGCCATGAACACTGAAGCTTTCTTT | CASSQDRGAAMNTEAFF
NA | TRBJ2-1 | NA | TRBV5-6 | TGTGCCATCAGCCCCGGGCGGACAGTTTACAATGAGCAGTTCTTC | CAISPGRTVYNEQFF
NA | TRBJ1-5 | NA | TRBV6-2/TRBV6-3 | TGTGCCAGCAGTCCACGGGCTGATCGAAATCAGCCCCAGCATTTT | CASSPRADRNQPQHF
many | TRBJ2-3 | TRBD1 | TRBV12-3/TRBV12-4 | TGTGCCAGCAGTCGACAGGGGCTTAGCACAGATACGCAGTATTTT | CASSRQGLSTDTQYF
NA | TRBJ2-5 | TRBD2 | TRBV5-1 | TGCGCCAGCAGCAACCGTGGACTAGCGCTCCAAGAGACCCAGTACTTC | CASSNRGLALQETQYF
NA | TRBJ1-2 | NA | TRBV12-3/TRBV12-4 | TGTGCCAGCAATAACAGGGATCCCTATGGCTACACCTTC | CASNNRDPYGYTF
NA | TRBJ1-5 | NA | TRBV19 | TGTGCCAGTAGTATCACCGGGGGTAGGCAGCCCCAGCATTTT | CASSITGGRQPQHF
many | TRBJ2-2 | NA | TRBV6-2/TRBV6-3 | TGTGCCGCACGGGATAACGGGGAGCTGTTTTTT | CAARDNGELFF
few | TRBJ2-1 | TRBD2 | TRBV7-2 | TGTGCCAGCGGGTTGGGGGGGACTCTTAGCAATGAGCAGTTCTTC | CASGLGGTLSNEQFF
NA | TRBJ2-3 | NA | TRBV5-1 | TGCGCCAGGAGCTTGGGGAGGAGCACAGATACGCAGTATTTT | CARSLGRSTDTQYF